This TCR beta chain emerged from a study of shared T cell receptors in the human thymus. The CDR3 sequence is 19 residues long. Germline CDR1 MDHEN, CDR2 SYDVKM. The ends lost 5 bases at V and 8 bases at J; junction bases unmatched: 18. Data came from immunoSEQ multiplex PCR; TCRdb stores just in-frame clones and leaves some out. This table holds 550,000 to 800,000 clones, approximately 85% found once. The same data also went into a second study, on human thymus T cells. That work contributes: Donation was from healthy Finnish infants who were having corrective surgery that addressed congenital heart defects. Obtained as resections during corrective heart surgery, the thymus tissue was then studied. What appeared biased in thymic and blood repertoires was the usage of V and J genes. In unrelated individuals, thymic repertoires overlapped highly, according to related research.

Sequencing was performed on thymocytes. The origin of this receptor is a girl in the first two years of life with a congenital heart defect. This sequence joins TRBV28 and TRBJ1-4, with 12 bases fitting TRBD1. CDR3: CASSPNTGTGGRNGEKLFF. CDR3 nucleotides: TGTGCCAGCAGTCCAAACACCGGGACAGGGGGCCGGAATGGGGAAAAACTGTTTTTT.